Each of the 21 T cell receptor beta chains below was sequenced from the same sample in a study of cytomegalovirus exposure and HLA in healthy donors. Use of 60 Vbeta and 13 Jbeta primers characterized the PCR. Only in-frame clones appear in the TCRdb table, and some are missing; sequencing was by immunoSEQ multiplex PCR. The table has 150,000 to 180,000 clones, 74% seen once. The specimen sequenced was PBMCs. The source of these receptors is a man in his thirties or forties in good health and CMV-seronegative.

CDR3 DNA sequence: TGTGCCAGCTCACCAACAGAGAATGAGCAGTTCTTC. It yields the protein CASSPTENEQFF. This chain joins TRBV18 and TRBJ2-1; no clear D gene. This CDR3 has 12 residues. Germline CDR1 and CDR2: KGHSH and LQKENI. V was trimmed by 2 bases and J by 7 bases, leaving 6 bases between them. Drawing the rest from reference TRBV18 and TRBJ2-1, the complete variable domain is NAGVMQNPRHLVRRRGQEARLRCSPMKGHSHVYWYRQLPEEGLKFMVYLQKENIIDESGMPKERFSAEFPKEGPSILRIQQVVRGDSAAYFCASSPTENEQFFGPGTRLTVL.

This clone showed up just a few times. The chain uses TRBV15 and TRBJ1-1; D not certain. Per the germline V gene, CDR1 is LNHNV and CDR2 is YYDKDF (reference sequence). V shed 0 bases and J shed 10 bases, with 9 bases lying between them. CDR3 length: 12 amino acids. In DNA form, the CDR3 reads TGTGCCACCAGCAGAGATCGGAGAGGAGCTTTCTTT. Residues: CATSRDRRGAFF.

For the CDR3, the DNA is TGTGCCAGCAGCCCCAGGGGCGCGGTAGGCACCGGGGAGCTGTTTTTT. It translates to CASSPRGAVGTGELFF. The chain uses TRBV5-4 and TRBJ2-2, with a weak D call TRBD1 (6 bases). V lost 4 bases and J lost 4, with 17 bases in between. The germline V gene has CDR1 SGHNT and CDR2 YYREEE (reference sequence). The CDR3 totals 16 residues.

The genes are TRBV6-6 and TRBJ2-2, with TRBD1 matching 7 bases. With V trimmed by 6 bases and J by 4 bases, 8 bases remained unmatched. The germline CDR1 and CDR2 sequences are MNHNY and SVGAGI (reference sequence). The CDR3 has 15 amino acids. Here the CDR3 DNA reads TGTGCCAGCAGCCTGGGACAGTATAGCACCGGGGAGCTGTTTTTT. Translating it yields CASSLGQYSTGELFF.

This clone was observed a handful of times. V and J are TRBV28 and TRBJ1-2; D might be TRBD1 (6 bases). The ends were cut back, 7 bases at V and 4 bases at J, with 16 bases in the middle. The CDR3 is made up of 14 amino acids. In germline, CDR1 is MDHEN, CDR2 SYDVKM. The chain's CDR3 is CASTPSDRGYGYTF. Written as DNA, the CDR3 is TGTGCCAGCACTCCCTCGGACAGAGGCTATGGCTACACCTTC.

J is TRBJ2-5 and V is TRBV10-1; 12 bases are shared with TRBD2. The CDR3 covers 16 residues. V lost 2 bases to trimming and J lost 8 bases; unmatched junction nucleotides: 9. The germline gives CDR1 WNHNN, CDR2 SYGVQD (reference sequence). The CDR3 spells CASSEASGGAPTTQYF. CDR3 nucleotide sequence: TGCGCCAGCAGTGAGGCTAGCGGGGGGGCCCCTACCACCCAGTACTTC.

The DNA for the CDR3 is TGTGCCAGCAGTCGCCCTAGATCTGACAGCTACGAGCAGTACTTC. This codes for CASSRPRSDSYEQYF. The chain links TRBV28 to TRBJ2-7; possible D gene TRBD1, 5 bases. V shed 5 bases and J shed 3 bases, with 17 bases lying between them. Germline lookup yields CDR1 MDHEN and CDR2 SYDVKM. The CDR3 totals 15 residues.

J is TRBJ2-3 and V is TRBV6-6; 8 bases are shared with TRBD2. The ends lost 6 bases at V and 1 base at J; junction bases unmatched: 9. In germline, CDR1 is MNHNY, CDR2 SVGAGI (reference sequence). This CDR3 has 16 residues. CDR3 bases: TGTGCCAGCAGCCGCCATGGTAGCGGGGGCACAGATACGCAGTATTTT. This gives the protein CASSRHGSGGTDTQYF.

This sequence joins TRBV6-4 and TRBJ2-6; D is undetermined. CDR1 and CDR2 from the germline V gene are MRHNA and SNTAGT. CDR3 size: 15 residues. Trimming removed 2 bases at V and 0 bases at J, with 5 bases between. Written as DNA, the CDR3 is TGTGCCAGCAGTGACGAGGCCTCTGGGGCCAACGTCCTGACTTTC. It yields the protein CASSDEASGANVLTF.

The chain employs TRBV7-9 and TRBJ1-1; TRBD1 matches at 12 bases. This CDR3 is built from 17 residues. Germline CDR1 is SEHNR and CDR2 is FQNEAQ (reference sequence). Germline trimming cut 5 bases from V and 0 bases from J; bases unmatched to any gene: 7. In DNA form, the CDR3 reads TGTGCCAGCAGCCCGCCCGGGGACAGGGGGCTGAACACTGAAGCTTTCTTT. Its translation: CASSPPGDRGLNTEAFF.

The chain links TRBV7-9 to TRBJ2-3; 10 bases map to TRBD2. Germline loops: CDR1 SEHNR, CDR2 FQNEAQ (reference sequence). The trim removed 4 bases at V and 3 bases at J, leaving 4 bases unmatched. The length of the CDR3 is 15 residues. This CDR3 reads CASSYSSGGTDTQYF. CDR3 DNA: TGTGCCAGCAGCTACTCTAGCGGGGGTACAGATACGCAGTATTTT.

The rearrangement links TRBV28 to TRBJ1-1; 9 nucleotides align to TRBD1. There are 14 residues in the CDR3. J was trimmed by 5 bases and V by 4 bases; bases with no gene match: 5. Germline V gives CDR1 MDHEN, CDR2 SYDVKM. The CDR3 here is CASSYRGRGTEAFF. As DNA, the CDR3 is TGTGCCAGCAGTTACAGGGGGCGAGGGACTGAAGCTTTCTTT.

The rearrangement links TRBV25-1 to TRBJ2-7, with 8 bases aligning to TRBD2. The CDR3 loop spans 12 amino acids. V was clipped by 3 bases and J by 6 bases; unmatched bases: 1. Germline V CDR1 and CDR2: MGHDK, SYGVNS. The DNA of the CDR3 is TGTGCCAGCAGTGAGACTAGCGTCGAGCAGTACTTC. Translation: CASSETSVEQYF.

V gene TRBV5-1 combines with J gene TRBJ2-7; 14 bases match TRBD2. CDR1 SGHRS and CDR2 YFSETQ come from the germline V gene. V lost 0 bases to trimming and J lost 10 bases; unmatched junction nucleotides: 9. This CDR3 has 16 amino acids. The DNA for the CDR3 is TGCGCCAGCAGCTTGGGGGGACTAGCGGGGGAAATGACACAGTACTTC. The encoded protein is CASSLGGLAGEMTQYF.

The chain couples TRBV19 to TRBJ2-3; the D gene is possibly TRBD2 (5 bases). Germline V gives CDR1 LNHDA, CDR2 SQIVND (reference sequence). V was trimmed by 0 bases and J by 2 bases, leaving 12 bases between them. The CDR3 runs to 16 residues. CDR3 nucleotide sequence: TGTGCCAGTAGTATAGAGACTACCTTCAACACAGATACGCAGTATTTT. Protein product: CASSIETTFNTDTQYF.

V and J are TRBV5-4 and TRBJ2-6; D possibly corresponds to TRBD1 (6 bases). The germline CDR1 and CDR2 sequences are SGHNT and YYREEE (reference sequence). This CDR3 has 18 residues. Trimming shortened V by 4 bases and J by 0 bases, and 17 bases separated the two germline ends. The CDR3 reads CASSPGQSHYSGANVLTF. The CDR3 DNA reads TGTGCCAGCAGCCCCGGACAGTCCCATTACTCTGGGGCCAACGTCCTGACTTTC. Complete variable domain (other parts from reference TRBV5-4 and TRBJ2-6): ETGVTQSPTHLIKTRGQQVTLRCSSQSGHNTVSWYQQALGQGPQFIFQYYREEENGRGNFPPRFSGLQFPNYSSELNVNALELDDSALYLCASSPGQSHYSGANVLTFGAGSRLTVL.

This clone was seen a few times. This sequence joins TRBV6-5 and TRBJ2-1; D gene unclear. The germline V gene has CDR1 MNHEY and CDR2 SVGAGI. V was clipped by 7 bases and J by 4 bases, with 11 bases between them. CDR3 length: 13 residues. CDR3 region: CASTQTGYNEQFF. The CDR3 DNA follows: TGTGCCAGCACCCAGACTGGATACAATGAGCAGTTCTTC.

The chain couples TRBV29-1 to TRBJ2-2, with 7 nucleotides matching TRBD1. Trimming took 6 bases from V and 0 from J; bases not matched to a gene: 4. CDR1 is SQVTM, CDR2 ANQGSEA, per germline. The CDR3 consists of 14 residues. CDR3 bases: TGCAGCGTGGGGGACAGACCGAACACCGGGGAGCTGTTTTTT. Protein: CSVGDRPNTGELFF.

The chain has TRBV20-1 and TRBJ1-1; D remains unclear. The CDR3 totals 11 residues. The germline V and J ends were trimmed by 5 bases and 3 bases, with 7 bases remaining between them. Germline loops: CDR1 DFQATT, CDR2 SNEGSKA (reference sequence). The CDR3 DNA reads TGCAGTGCTCCAGTGGACACTGAAGCTTTCTTT. Translated: CSAPVDTEAFF.

This rearrangement joins TRBV7-9 to TRBJ1-5; D unclear. The CDR3 contains 12 residues. CDR1 SEHNR and CDR2 FQNEAQ come from the germline V gene (reference sequence). The V end was cut by 1 base, the J end by 14 bases, with 12 bases between. The CDR3 nucleotides are TGTGCCAGCAGCTTAGATGGACTCCGAGAGCATTTT. This encodes CASSLDGLREHF.

The chain combines TRBV2 with TRBJ2-1; 9 bases fit TRBD1. Germline V gene data show CDR1 as SNHLY and CDR2 as FYNNEI. With V trimmed by 6 bases and J by 4 bases, 10 bases remained unmatched. This CDR3 is built from 16 residues. CDR3: CASRGTGTGLYNEQFF. The CDR3 DNA follows: TGTGCCAGCAGGGGAACCGGGACAGGGTTGTACAATGAGCAGTTCTTC.